Listed below are T cell receptor beta chains from one sample, sequenced in a study of T cells in Graves' hyperthyroidism and ophthalmopathy. TCRdb reprocessed the multiplex PCR reads via MiXCR and lists one record per CDR3 protein. The data contain 300,000 to 450,000 distinct CDR3 sequences, approximately 15% of them singletons. Sequencing input: blood. The receptors were gathered from a woman aged 18-29 years with Graves' hyperthyroidism that later progressed to Graves' ophthalmopathy. Each CDR3 is given with its conserved first and last residue. Fields, in order: CDR3 protein, CDR3 DNA, clone size, D gene, J gene, CDR3 length, V gene. A D gene is named only where the DNA matches it firmly. Clone size is given for some rows only: seen once, a few or many times, or a class if the clone is expanded.

CASSYGGGPLFF	TGTGCCAGCAGTTATGGGGGAGGTCCACTGTTTTTT	NA	NA	TRBJ1-4	12	TRBV6-5
CASSLGLLDEQFF	TGTGCCAGCAGTCTCGGTCTTCTGGATGAGCAGTTCTTC	many	NA	TRBJ2-1	13	TRBV27
CASSERVYNEQFF	TGTGCCAGCAGTGAAAGGGTCTACAATGAGCAGTTCTTC	many	NA	TRBJ2-1	13	TRBV6-1
CASSNTGRRGSEKLFF	TGTGCCAGCAGCAACACCGGACGCCGAGGGAGTGAAAAACTGTTTTTT	many	NA	TRBJ1-4	16	TRBV7-9
CASSASYEQFF	TGTGCCAGCAGCGCTAGCTACGAGCAGTTCTTC	many	NA	TRBJ2-1	11	TRBV7-2
CASSPGQGVYNEQFF	TGTGCCAGCAGCCCGGGACAGGGAGTCTACAATGAGCAGTTCTTC	many	TRBD1	TRBJ2-1	15	TRBV5-4
CASSSGTGPGETQYF	TGTGCCAGCAGCTCGGGGACAGGACCTGGGGAGACCCAGTACTTC	many	TRBD1	TRBJ2-5	15	TRBV7-6
CASSLALGTSEGADTQYF	TGTGCCAGCAGTTTAGCGTTGGGGACTAGCGAAGGCGCAGATACGCAGTATTTT	many	TRBD2	TRBJ2-3	18	TRBV12-3/TRBV12-4
CASSQERRTQYF	TGTGCCAGCAGCCAAGAACGGAGGACCCAGTACTTC	NA	NA	TRBJ2-5	12	TRBV14
CASSTGQGRDTEAFF	TGCGCCAGCAGCACCGGACAGGGAAGGGACACTGAAGCTTTCTTT	many	TRBD1	TRBJ1-1	15	TRBV5-1
CASSPDGAGGNEQFF	TGTGCCAGCAGCCCCGACGGCGCGGGAGGCAATGAGCAGTTCTTC	NA	TRBD2	TRBJ2-1	15	TRBV5-1
CASSPPGTGRFHEQFF	TGTGCCAGCAGCCCTCCCGGGACAGGGAGGTTCCATGAGCAGTTCTTC	NA	TRBD1	TRBJ2-1	16	TRBV5-6
CASSYKPGQVSYEQYF	TGTGCCAGCAGTTACAAACCGGGACAGGTTTCCTACGAGCAGTACTTC	few	TRBD1	TRBJ2-7	16	TRBV6-2/TRBV6-3
CASRTTGTENTEAFF	TGTGCCAGCAGAACAACCGGGACAGAGAACACTGAAGCTTTCTTT	many	TRBD1	TRBJ1-1	15	TRBV6-1
CSARTQGNTEAFF	TGCAGTGCTAGGACACAGGGGAACACTGAAGCTTTCTTT	NA	NA	TRBJ1-1	13	TRBV20-1
CASSGQGLNQPQHF	TGTGCCAGCAGCGGACAGGGTCTCAATCAGCCCCAGCATTTT	many	TRBD1	TRBJ1-5	14	TRBV28
CASSPATDPNTIYF	TGTGCCAGCAGCCCCGCGACAGATCCAAACACCATATATTTT	few	NA	TRBJ1-3	14	TRBV7-9
CASSEALLGAAQGNEQFF	TGTGCCAGCAGTGAAGCCCTCTTGGGAGCGGCCCAGGGGAATGAGCAGTTCTTC	NA	NA	TRBJ2-1	18	TRBV6-1
CASSQQGSRRGNQPQHF	TGTGCCAGTAGTCAGCAGGGGTCCCGACGGGGCAATCAGCCCCAGCATTTT	NA	NA	TRBJ1-5	17	TRBV19
CASSLGWTSGPDQETQYF	TGTGCCAGCAGCTTAGGTTGGACTAGCGGTCCTGACCAAGAGACCCAGTACTTC	many	TRBD2	TRBJ2-5	18	TRBV7-9
CASSPAGTSGNEQFF	TGTGCCAGCAGTCCGGCGGGGACTAGCGGGAATGAGCAGTTCTTC	NA	TRBD2	TRBJ2-1	15	TRBV9
CASSLSSARSIAGGKNQETQYF	TGTGCCAGCAGTTTATCGAGCGCTAGAAGTATAGCGGGAGGAAAAAACCAAGAGACCCAGTACTTC	NA	TRBD2	TRBJ2-5	22	TRBV27
CASTLGSTEAFF	TGTGCCAGTACTCTGGGAAGCACTGAAGCTTTCTTT	few	NA	TRBJ1-1	12	TRBV19
CASSYADYNEQFF	TGTGCCAGCAGTTACGCGGACTACAATGAGCAGTTCTTC	NA	NA	TRBJ2-1	13	TRBV6-1
CGVRDSGNTIYF	TGTGGGGTCAGGGACTCTGGAAACACCATATATTTT	many	NA	TRBJ1-3	12	TRBV28
CASGTGVDTDTQYF	TGTGCTAGTGGGACCGGCGTAGACACAGATACGCAGTATTTT	many	NA	TRBJ2-3	14	TRBV12-5
CASSRQHTGNNEQFF	TGTGCCAGCAGCCGCCAGCATACAGGGAACAATGAGCAGTTCTTC	many	NA	TRBJ2-1	15	TRBV3-1
CASSSDGQGTDTQYF	TGTGCCAGTAGTAGCGACGGACAGGGCACAGATACGCAGTATTTT	many	TRBD1	TRBJ2-3	15	TRBV19
CASSLGTGGPYGYTF	TGTGCCAGCAGCTTGGGGACAGGGGGCCCCTATGGCTACACCTTC	few	TRBD1	TRBJ1-2	15	TRBV28
CASSSEPGRCEAFF	TGCGCCAGCAGCTCCGAACCGGGACGTTGTGAGGCTTTCTTT	NA	NA	TRBJ1-1	14	TRBV10-1
CASSIPTQNTEAFF	TGTGCCAGTAGTATTCCCACCCAGAACACTGAAGCTTTCTTT	NA	NA	TRBJ1-1	14	TRBV19
CASSPVPQTPSTGELFF	TGTGCCAGCTCACCAGTCCCTCAGACACCCTCCACCGGGGAGCTGTTTTTT	many	NA	TRBJ2-2	17	TRBV18
CASSQFSGAANEKLFF	TGTGCCAGCAGCCAATTTTCCGGGGCGGCTAATGAAAAACTGTTTTTT	many	NA	TRBJ1-4	16	TRBV3-1
CATGTDGLAAYNEQFF	TGTGCCACCGGGACAGACGGACTAGCGGCGTACAATGAGCAGTTCTTC	many	TRBD2	TRBJ2-1	16	TRBV27
CASSPTGTATGELFF	TGTGCCAGCTCCCCCACAGGGACCGCCACCGGGGAGCTGTTTTTT	few	NA	TRBJ2-2	15	TRBV18
CASSRTRIPSQPQHF	TGTGCCAGCAGCCGTACACGGATCCCCAGTCAGCCCCAGCATTTT	many	NA	TRBJ1-5	15	TRBV5-8
CASSPLAGGTGGYNEQFF	TGTGCCAGCAGCCCCCTAGCGGGAGGTACAGGAGGATACAATGAGCAGTTCTTC	many	TRBD2	TRBJ2-1	18	TRBV7-9
CSARDYRRVSTDTQYF	TGCAGTGCTAGAGATTACCGCAGAGTCAGTACAGATACGCAGTATTTT	NA	NA	TRBJ2-3	16	TRBV20-1
CASSLSPAIHEQFF	TGTGCCAGCAGCCTGAGTCCGGCGATCCATGAGCAGTTCTTC	many	NA	TRBJ2-1	14	TRBV7-2
CASSPGQEAGYTF	TGTGCCAGCTCACCCGGACAAGAAGCCGGCTACACCTTC	many	NA	TRBJ1-2	13	TRBV18
CASSQEYRGFDRVYEQYF	TGCGCCAGCAGCCAAGAGTACAGGGGGTTCGACAGGGTCTACGAGCAGTACTTC	NA	TRBD1	TRBJ2-7	18	TRBV4-3
CSARNDRGLSSSSPLHF	TGCAGTGCTAGAAATGACAGGGGGCTGTCCTCCTCTTCACCCCTCCACTTT	many	TRBD1	TRBJ1-6	17	TRBV20-1
CASSYSGTSLTYEQYF	TGTGCCAGCAGTTACTCTGGGACTAGCCTCACCTACGAGCAGTACTTC	many	TRBD2	TRBJ2-7	16	TRBV6-5
CASSVAPTSLEQYF	TGTGCCAGCAGCGTCGCGCCAACTAGTTTGGAGCAGTACTTC	NA	NA	TRBJ2-7	14	TRBV9
CASSTPGEGGEKLFF	TGTGCCAGCAGCACCCCCGGGGAGGGCGGCGAAAAACTGTTTTTT	NA	NA	TRBJ1-4	15	TRBV28
CASSLPLGDEQFF	TGTGCCAGCAGCTTACCCTTGGGCGATGAGCAGTTCTTC	many	NA	TRBJ2-1	13	TRBV7-9
CASSYSPGTGFEQYF	TGTGCCAGCAGTTACTCCCCCGGGACAGGGTTCGAGCAGTACTTC	NA	TRBD1	TRBJ2-7	15	TRBV6-5
CASSARESYEQYF	TGTGCCAGCAGTGCCCGGGAGAGCTACGAGCAGTACTTC	many	NA	TRBJ2-7	13	TRBV6-1
CASRPGADGSPLHF	TGTGCCAGCAGACCGGGGGCGGACGGGTCACCCCTCCACTTT	NA	NA	TRBJ1-6	14	TRBV28
CASSWGEGYEQYF	TGTGCCAGCAGCTGGGGGGAGGGCTACGAGCAGTACTTC	many	TRBD2	TRBJ2-7	13	TRBV12-3/TRBV12-4
CASSLAGTVITEAFF	TGTGCCAGCAGCTTAGCGGGGACGGTGATCACTGAAGCTTTCTTT	few	NA	TRBJ1-1	15	TRBV7-9
CAIASVNTGELFF	TGTGCCATCGCCAGCGTCAACACCGGGGAGCTGTTTTTT	few	NA	TRBJ2-2	13	TRBV10-3
CASSLVRGSGANVLTF	TGTGCCAGCAGTTTAGTCCGGGGCTCTGGGGCCAACGTCCTGACTTTC	few	NA	TRBJ2-6	16	TRBV27
CASRSGAGLGQPQHF	TGCGCCAGCAGATCAGGGGCAGGGCTCGGACAGCCCCAGCATTTT	many	NA	TRBJ1-5	15	TRBV10-2